This T cell receptor beta chain was captured in a study of early T cells in non-severe SARS-CoV-2 infection. In the study overall: Sequencing of unsorted whole blood was done on bulk RNA, leaving chains unpaired. Overall study results and limits: There was a bias toward anti-spike CD8 responses in VDJdb matching, which missed private and CD4 specificities.

This clonotype has at least ten counts. The antigen remains undetermined. Germline CDR1 DFQATT, CDR2 SNEGSKA (reference sequence). The CDR3 is made up of 14 amino acids. The V end was cut by 0 bases, the J end by 0 bases, with 9 bases between. Attached unique molecular identifiers marked individual cDNA molecules. TCRdb ran MiXCR on the 5' RACE reads and lists one entry per CDR3 protein. The sample lists some 48,000 distinct CDR3 sequences, 7.7% seen once, with 5.8% in the top ten. The gene calls are TRBV20-1 and TRBJ2-7; a weak D match, TRBD1 (6 bases). The sequenced material came from whole blood. The TCR comes from an adult who was a healthcare worker with PCR-confirmed SARS-CoV-2 infection or an uninfected control (not recorded which). DNA of the CDR3: TGCAGTGCTAGAGACGGACAGAACTCCTACGAGCAGTACTTC. As protein: CSARDGQNSYEQYF.